The T cell receptor (beta chain) described here comes from a study of blood T cell repertoires in COVID-19. Study-level information: Acute and convalescent COVID-19 specimens originated in the United States, Italy and Spain. T cells, B-cell-depleted T cells, or PBMCs supplied cDNA or gDNA.

Trimming at V came to 3 bases and at J to 8 bases, leaving 7 bases not matched to a gene. Germline V CDR1 and CDR2: SGHVS, FQNEAQ. CDR3 length: 15 amino acids. Authors' processing steps: Amplification of reference gene primers provided the estimated nucleated cell counts. The method was immunoSEQ multiplex PCR; TCRdb's version includes in-frame clones alone and lacks a portion of them. For V, J and clone size, that table is used; D and trimming come from the DNA. The table records roughly 400,000 clones, roughly 86% of them present only once. Cohort assignment relied on participant-reported clinical history.

Material: PBMCs or T cells enriched from blood (not recorded which). The chain combines TRBV7-8 with TRBJ1-4, with 9 nucleotides matching TRBD1. This sequence originates from a woman younger than 45 who had recovered from COVID-19. The DNA for the CDR3 is TGTGCCAGCAGCTTTTTCGGACAGGGGCTCGAAAAACTGTTTTTT. The encoded protein is CASSFFGQGLEKLFF.